This TCR beta chain came from a study of T cell responses to AZD1222 COVID-19 vaccine. Produced via immunoSEQ multiplex PCR; TCRdb's table is partial and in-frame only. The sample gives 130,000 to 150,000 clones, around 92% of which show up once; 12% is in the top ten. Study-level results: Clonal diversity may have been underestimated, and the donors were mostly white British, with more females than males. With two AZD1222 doses given, Spike-specific TCR breadth and depth both rose. Nearly half of spike-specific TCRs reportedly go after variant regions that carry no mutations.

Germline loops: CDR1 MDHEN, CDR2 SYDVKM. The CDR3 runs to 13 residues. V gave up 8 bases and J gave up 6 bases, with 13 bases separating them. As to this clone: Antigen specificity is unknown.

Sequencing used peripheral blood, obtained after recovery from COVID-19. This clonotype originated in an adult who had recovered from COVID-19. V gene TRBV28 combines with J gene TRBJ1-4; D remains unclear. The DNA for the CDR3 is TGTGCCAGCCAGCGGCAGGACGATGAAAAACTGTTTTTT. Translating it yields CASQRQDDEKLFF.